The clone carrying this T cell receptor (beta chain) was detected ten times or more. What was amplified from RNA transcripts were TCR beta CDR3 regions. The HTBI primer set served for first-round RT-PCR of the TCR CDR3. MiXCR, run by TCRdb on the multiplex PCR reads, gives a single entry per CDR3 protein. The sample includes about 640,000 distinct CDR3 sequences, about 15% of them seen just once. The data were obtained in a study of T cells in Graves' hyperthyroidism and ophthalmopathy. This receptor was identified in a woman between 50 and 59 years old with Graves' ophthalmopathy. Sequencing was done on a sample of blood.

CDR3 bases: TGCAGCGTTGTCTGGGGAGTGAACACTGAAGCTTTCTTT. Translated: CSVVWGVNTEAFF. The V call is TRBV29-1, the J call TRBJ1-1; no clear D. The CDR3 totals 13 residues. Looked up from germline, CDR1 is SQVTM and CDR2 is ANQGSEA. The ends were cut back, 4 bases at V and 0 bases at J, with 9 bases in the middle.